This T cell receptor beta chain was profiled in a study of blood T cell repertoires in COVID-19. In the study overall: Samples taken during acute and convalescent COVID-19 were collected in the United States, Italy and Spain. T cells, B-cell-depleted T cells, or PBMCs supplied cDNA or gDNA.

With 1 base clipped from V and 3 bases from J, the junction kept 2 bases outside the gene matches. In germline, CDR1 is LGHNA, CDR2 YSLEER. The CDR3 extends over 15 amino acids. Original methodology: The authors estimated nucleated cell counts from reference gene primer amplification. Assay: immunoSEQ multiplex PCR; the TCRdb copy retains only in-frame clones and omits some. That table supplies the V and J calls and clone size; D and trimming were determined from the DNA. This table has some 200,000 clones, approximately 78% appearing once. The J gene is TRBJ1-3, the V gene TRBV4-3, with 8 bases identical to TRBD1. The sample taken for sequencing was peripheral blood. This clonotype was obtained from a woman older than 75 with acute or convalescent COVID-19. CDR3 sequence reads: CASSQVQGGGNTIYF. For the CDR3, the DNA is TGCGCCAGCAGCCAAGTACAGGGGGGTGGAAACACCATATATTTT.